Here is one T cell receptor beta chain with its context. Antigen specificity is unknown. This sample is part of a study of T-cell memory formation after mild COVID-19. Study-wide context: TCR clusters showed largely donor specificity. Study-level points and caveats: The pre-infection memory compartment contained some responding clones, suggesting cross-reactive memory joined.

Each CDR3 protein gets one entry after TCRdb re-called the 5' RACE reads with MiXCR. Of some 120,000 distinct CDR3 sequences listed, about a sixth are singletons. CDR3 size: 14 residues. Germline CDR1 and CDR2: SGHRS and YFSETQ. J gave up 2 bases and V 3 bases, and 4 bases lay outside the gene matches. This receptor was identified in a man aged 18 to 29 who had mild COVID-19 (a few samples of this study predate the infection). Cell type and time point are not known. Specimen: PBMCs or a T cell subset sorted from them (not recorded which). The V gene is TRBV5-1, the J gene TRBJ2-7; 8 nucleotides agree with TRBD1. For the CDR3, the DNA is TGCGCCAGCAGCTCCGGACAGGGCACCTACGAGCAGTACGTC. It translates to CASSSGQGTYEQYV.